This TCR beta chain is drawn from a study of blood T cell repertoires in COVID-19. Study-level information: The origin of the acute and convalescent COVID-19 samples was the United States, Italy and Spain. T cells, B-cell-depleted T cells, or PBMCs provided the cDNA or gDNA that served as material.

CDR1 KGHSH and CDR2 LQKENI come from the germline V gene. Trimming shortened V by 3 bases and J by 2 bases, and 14 bases separated the two germline ends. This CDR3 has 15 residues. In the study's own analysis: Amplification of reference gene primers provided the estimated nucleated cell counts. Data came from immunoSEQ multiplex PCR; TCRdb stores just in-frame clones and leaves some out. Clone size and V and J calls were adopted from that table, with D and trimming inferred from the DNA. The sample has 50,000 or so clones, about three quarters seen once. The sequence came from a human donor with active or convalescent COVID-19. The donor label of this sample is uncertain. Sequenced sample: peripheral blood. The chain combines TRBV18 with TRBJ2-7; D possibly corresponds to TRBD2 (6 bases). The CDR3 DNA is TGTGCCAGCTCACCGGGGGGTAGAATAGCCTACGAGCAGTACTTC. Its protein is CASSPGGRIAYEQYF.